This T cell receptor (beta chain) was recorded in a study of identical twins. TCRdb fed the 5' RACE reads into MiXCR, producing one record per CDR3 protein. The table records approximately 470,000 distinct CDR3 sequences, 14% of them present only once. This clonotype was counted only a few times. V dropped 5 bases and J dropped 7 bases, with 20 bases sitting between them. Per germline, CDR1 SQVTM and CDR2 ANQGSEA. The CDR3 runs to 15 residues. The data were also submitted as part of a second study, on yellow fever vaccine responses in identical twins.

This clonotype was sampled from a woman between 18 and 29 years old in good health. The specimen was CD4+ T cells sorted from blood. V usage is TRBV29-1 and J usage is TRBJ1-4; D is ambiguous. The CDR3 bases are TGCAGCGTTCTTACAGACCGGTCTAGCAGTGAAAAACTGTTTTTT. It encodes CSVLTDRSSSEKLFF.